These 11 T cell receptor beta chains were all obtained from the same sample, sequenced in a study of T cells after yellow fever vaccination. TCRdb called the 5' RACE reads again in MiXCR, with one record for every CDR3 protein. The data hold 500,000 to 650,000 distinct CDR3 sequences, with around 17% observed a single time. The sample in question was PBMCs, obtained 5 days after the first yellow fever vaccination. These receptors came from a man in his late teens or twenties who received the YFV17D yellow fever vaccine.

This clonotype was seen only a few times. V and J are TRBV7-3 and TRBJ1-3; 7 positions agree with TRBD1. The CDR3 loop spans 16 amino acids. Germline CDR1 reads SGHTA; CDR2 reads FQGTGA. The ends lost 4 bases at V and 4 bases at J; junction bases unmatched: 10. CDR3 protein: CASSSGDSLSGNTIYF. Written as DNA, the CDR3 is TGTGCCAGCAGCTCGGGGGACAGCCTCTCGGGAAACACCATATATTTT.

CDR3 nucleotide sequence: TGCGCCAGCAGCCCCCTCAGCACGCAACTGACTGAAGCTTTCTTT. Translating gives CASSPLSTQLTEAFF. The rearrangement links TRBV4-1 to TRBJ1-1; D remains ambiguous. V shed 4 bases and J shed 5 bases, with 17 bases lying between them. The CDR3 consists of 15 residues. CDR1 MGHRA and CDR2 YSYEKL come from the germline V gene.

The rearrangement links TRBV4-2 to TRBJ1-5, with D perhaps TRBD1 (6 bases). This CDR3 has 16 amino acids. CDR1 LGHNA and CDR2 YNFKEQ come from the germline V gene. Trimming removed 0 bases from V and 3 bases from J, with 12 bases in between. This CDR3 reads CASSQELTGLNQPQHF. The CDR3 DNA follows: TGTGCCAGCAGCCAAGAACTAACAGGGCTCAATCAGCCCCAGCATTTT.

The V gene is TRBV18, the J gene TRBJ1-1; no firm D call. Germline loops: CDR1 KGHSH, CDR2 LQKENI. This CDR3 spans 15 amino acids. The V end was cut by 6 bases, the J end by 3 bases, with 17 bases between. CDR3 loop: CASSRLGVADTEAFF. Here the CDR3 DNA reads TGTGCCAGCTCTCGTCTAGGCGTGGCGGACACTGAAGCTTTCTTT.

This chain connects TRBV27 to TRBJ2-1; 12 bases are a match to TRBD2. V was pared by 7 bases and J by 0 bases, with 4 bases of the junction left unmatched. Germline lookup yields CDR1 MNHEY and CDR2 SMNVEV (reference sequence). This CDR3 spans 16 amino acids. CDR3 loop: CASKLAGGLSYNEQFF. The CDR3 DNA reads as TGTGCCAGCAAACTAGCGGGGGGACTCTCCTACAATGAGCAGTTCTTC.

This clonotype was counted between two and nine times. The junction departs from germline at one end; a sequencing error may be responsible. The V gene is TRBV7-2, the J gene TRBJ2-7, with a weak D call TRBD1 (5 bases). This CDR3 has 12 amino acids. The germline V gene has CDR1 SGHTA and CDR2 FQGNSA. This CDR3 reads CASSLDLRVPDF. Here the CDR3 DNA reads TGTGCCAGCAGCTTAGATCTCAGGGTGCCGGACTTC.

This clonotype has only one observation. The chain carries TRBV13 and TRBJ2-2; D may be TRBD2 (6 bases). The CDR3 is 16 amino acids. Germline V CDR1 and CDR2: PRHDT, FYEKMQ (reference sequence). V lost 1 base to trimming and J lost 0 bases, with 9 bases between them. CDR3 coding DNA: TGTGCCAGCAGCTTAGATGGGGGGACGAACACCGGGGAGCTGTTTTTT. Its protein product is CASSLDGGTNTGELFF.

CDR3 bases: TGTGCCAGCTCATCACAACCGGATGAAAAACTGTTTTTT. Protein: CASSSQPDEKLFF. The gene calls are TRBV18 and TRBJ1-4; no clear D. The V gene's germline CDR1 is KGHSH and CDR2 LQKENI. This CDR3 contains 13 residues. V was trimmed by 5 bases and J by 6 bases, leaving 10 bases between them.

This clonotype was seen only a few times. The CDR3 nucleotides are TGTGCCAGCAGTTGGAACAGGGAGAGTTATTCACCCCTCCACTTT. It yields the protein CASSWNRESYSPLHF. The chain carries TRBV6-5 and TRBJ1-6; possibly TRBD1 for D (6 bases). The V end was cut by 4 bases, the J end by 8 bases, with 15 bases between. The V gene's germline CDR1 is MNHEY and CDR2 SVGAGI. The CDR3 runs to 15 residues.

This chain joins TRBV20-1 and TRBJ2-7; TRBD1 or TRBD2 may be the D gene (5 bases each). With 5 bases removed from V and 3 bases from J, the gap between germline ends came to 20 bases. This CDR3 region has 15 residues. From germline, CDR1 is DFQATT and CDR2 SNEGSKA (reference sequence). This chain's CDR3 is CSAPDRDQRGYEQYF. The CDR3, as DNA: TGCAGTGCTCCCGATCGGGACCAGCGAGGCTACGAGCAGTACTTC.

The chain joins TRBV20-1 to TRBJ2-3; unclear D gene. Germline V gene data show CDR1 as DFQATT and CDR2 as SNEGSKA (reference sequence). This CDR3 spans 12 amino acids. V gave up 7 bases and J gave up 0 bases, with 8 bases separating them. The CDR3 region has the DNA TGCAGTGTCGGACGGAGCACAGATACGCAGTATTTT. It encodes CSVGRSTDTQYF.